These T cell receptor beta chains were read from a single sample in a study of long-term antiretroviral therapy in people with HIV. Produced via immunoSEQ multiplex PCR; TCRdb's table is partial and in-frame only. This table holds some 25,000 clones, 65% to 85% found once. Material: unsorted PBMCs, obtained approximately 4.5 years after starting antiretroviral therapy. These receptors were obtained from a man in his thirties or forties with HIV. CDR3s include the opening cysteine and the closing phenylalanine or tryptophan. D genes are given only for firm matches. Size is stated for part of the rows, as once, few or many counts, or as a class when the clone is expanded.

cdr3_aa	cdr3_nt	d_call	clone_size	v_call	j_call
CASSLLGGGDSTDTQYF	TGTGCCAGCAGTTTATTGGGGGGAGGGGACTCCACAGATACGCAGTATTTT	TRBD2	NA	TRBV28	TRBJ2-3
CASSLREGEYNQPQHF	TGCGCCAGCAGCCTTCGTGAGGGCGAATACAATCAGCCCCAGCATTTT	NA	NA	TRBV4-1	TRBJ1-5
CANLGTGSNTGELFF	TGTGCCAATCTCGGGACAGGGAGCAACACCGGGGAGCTGTTTTTT	TRBD1	NA	TRBV19	TRBJ2-2
CASSEGTLLIKGTQYF	TGTGCCAGCAGTGAAGGGACCCTATTAATTAAGGGTACGCAGTATTTT	NA	NA	TRBV6-1	TRBJ2-3
CASRIARGGNQPQHF	TGTGCCAGTCGCATCGCGAGGGGTGGGAATCAGCCCCAGCATTTT	NA	few	TRBV6-5	TRBJ1-5
CASSLRVGGGETQYF	TGTGCCAGCAGTTTAAGAGTAGGGGGAGGCGAGACCCAGTACTTC	NA	once	TRBV28	TRBJ2-5
CAWSHRGRYTEAFF	TGTGCCTGGAGCCACAGGGGGCGATACACTGAAGCTTTCTTT	TRBD1	NA	TRBV30	TRBJ1-1
CASSLLTGGSEQYF	TGCGCCAGCAGCTTGCTGACAGGGGGTTCCGAGCAGTACTTC	TRBD1	NA	TRBV5-1	TRBJ2-7
CASSGVVGLAGQETQYF	TGTGCCAGCAGCGGGGTCGTGGGACTAGCGGGACAAGAGACCCAGTACTTC	TRBD2	NA	TRBV9	TRBJ2-5
CASSLYRGHQETQYF	TGTGCTAGCAGCCTGTACCGGGGGCACCAAGAGACCCAGTACTTC	NA	NA	TRBV7-7	TRBJ2-5
CASSPQGSTNEKLFF	TGTGCCAGCTCACCCCAGGGGTCAACTAATGAAAAACTGTTTTTT	NA	once	TRBV18	TRBJ1-4
CASSQGRQGNTIYF	TGTGCCAGCAGCCAAGGACGACAGGGAAACACCATATATTTT	NA	NA	TRBV4-2	TRBJ1-3
CASSLVYGDWETQYF	TGTGCCAGCAGCTTGGTATATGGGGACTGGGAGACCCAGTACTTC	NA	NA	TRBV5-4	TRBJ2-5
CASSERPGTGRTEAFF	TGTGCCAGCAGTGAACGGCCCGGGACAGGGCGCACTGAAGCTTTCTTT	TRBD1	NA	TRBV25-1	TRBJ1-1